The T cell receptor (beta chain) under discussion was sequenced for a study of T cells after yellow fever vaccination. On the study more broadly: SMART-Seq v4 Ultra Low Input prepared the low-cell-number fractions.

Per the germline V gene, CDR1 is MRHNA and CDR2 is SNTAGT. The CDR3 runs 11 residues. With 5 bases removed from V and 8 bases from J, the gap between germline ends came to 7 bases. MiXCR, applied by TCRdb to the 5' RACE reads, yields one record per CDR3 protein. The data show about 550,000 distinct CDR3 sequences, roughly 21% seen once. Study findings and constraints: Peak timing came faster in the weaker secondary response, day 5 versus 15. At 96% for CD4 and roughly 87% for CD8, most primary-vaccination clones showed up again after the booster.

On this clonotype itself: Its antigen is not identified.

The sequence was collected from a man aged 30 to 45 who received the YFV17D yellow fever vaccine. The chain has TRBV6-4 and TRBJ2-4; D remains unclear. This specimen consisted of PBMCs, obtained 15 days after the yellow fever booster vaccination. Here the CDR3 reads CASSTVDIQYF. In DNA, the CDR3 is TGTGCCAGCAGTACGGTAGACATTCAGTACTTC.